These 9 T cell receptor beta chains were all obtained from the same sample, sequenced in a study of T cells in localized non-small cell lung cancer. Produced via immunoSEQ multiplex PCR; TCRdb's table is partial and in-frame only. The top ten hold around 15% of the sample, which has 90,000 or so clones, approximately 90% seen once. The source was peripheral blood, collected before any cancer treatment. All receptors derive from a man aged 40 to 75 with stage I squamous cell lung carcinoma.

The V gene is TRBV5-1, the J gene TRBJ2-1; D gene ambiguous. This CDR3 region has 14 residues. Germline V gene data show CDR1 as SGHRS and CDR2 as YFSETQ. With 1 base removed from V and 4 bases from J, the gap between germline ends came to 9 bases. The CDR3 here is CASSLSEGYNEQFF. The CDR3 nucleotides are TGCGCCAGCAGCTTGAGCGAAGGATACAATGAGCAGTTCTTC.

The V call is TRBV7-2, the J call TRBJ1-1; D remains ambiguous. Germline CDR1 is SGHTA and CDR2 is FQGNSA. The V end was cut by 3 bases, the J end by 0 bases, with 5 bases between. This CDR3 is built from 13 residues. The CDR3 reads CASSFVLNTEAFF. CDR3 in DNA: TGTGCCAGCAGCTTTGTACTGAACACTGAAGCTTTCTTT.

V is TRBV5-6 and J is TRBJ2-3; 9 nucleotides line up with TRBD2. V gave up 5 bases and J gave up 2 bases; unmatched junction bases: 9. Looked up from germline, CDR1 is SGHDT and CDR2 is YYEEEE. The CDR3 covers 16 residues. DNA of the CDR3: TGTGCCAGCAGTCCCGGGACTAGCTTCATCACAGATACGCAGTATTTT. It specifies CASSPGTSFITDTQYF. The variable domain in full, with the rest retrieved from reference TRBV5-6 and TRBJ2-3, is DAGVTQSPTHLIKTRGQQVTLRCSPKSGHDTVSWYQQALGQGPQFIFQYYEEEERQRGNFPDRFSGHQFPNYSSELNVNALLLGDSALYLCASSPGTSFITDTQYFGPGTRLTVL.

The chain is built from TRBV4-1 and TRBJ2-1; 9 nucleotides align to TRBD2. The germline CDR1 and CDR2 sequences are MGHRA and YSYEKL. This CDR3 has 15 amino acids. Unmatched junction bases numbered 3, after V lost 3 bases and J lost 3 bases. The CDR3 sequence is CASSQVAGDYNEQFF. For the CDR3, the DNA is TGCGCCAGCAGCCAGGTAGCGGGGGACTACAATGAGCAGTTCTTC.

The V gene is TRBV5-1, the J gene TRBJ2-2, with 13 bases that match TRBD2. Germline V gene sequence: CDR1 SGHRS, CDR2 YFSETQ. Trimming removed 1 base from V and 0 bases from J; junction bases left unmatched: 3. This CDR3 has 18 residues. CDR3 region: CASSLRLAGGPNTGELFF. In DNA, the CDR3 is TGCGCCAGCAGCTTGAGACTAGCGGGGGGCCCGAACACCGGGGAGCTGTTTTTT.

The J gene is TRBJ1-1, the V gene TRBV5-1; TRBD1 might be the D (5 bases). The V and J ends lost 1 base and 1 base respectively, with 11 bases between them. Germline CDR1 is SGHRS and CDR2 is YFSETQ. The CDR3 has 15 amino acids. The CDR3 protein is CASSLRPTENTEAFF. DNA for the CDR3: TGCGCCAGCAGCTTGCGTCCGACAGAGAACACTGAAGCTTTCTTT.

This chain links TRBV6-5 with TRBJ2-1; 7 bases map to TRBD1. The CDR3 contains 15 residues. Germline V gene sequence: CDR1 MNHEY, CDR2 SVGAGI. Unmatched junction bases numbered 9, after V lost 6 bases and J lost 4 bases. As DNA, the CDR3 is TGTGCCAGCAGCCTGGGACAGTACAGATACAATGAGCAGTTCTTC. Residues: CASSLGQYRYNEQFF.

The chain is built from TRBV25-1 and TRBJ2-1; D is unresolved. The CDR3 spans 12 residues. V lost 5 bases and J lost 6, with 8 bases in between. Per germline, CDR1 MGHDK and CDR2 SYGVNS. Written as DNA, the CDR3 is TGTGCCAGCAGTCTAAACACCAATGAGCAGTTCTTC. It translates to CASSLNTNEQFF.

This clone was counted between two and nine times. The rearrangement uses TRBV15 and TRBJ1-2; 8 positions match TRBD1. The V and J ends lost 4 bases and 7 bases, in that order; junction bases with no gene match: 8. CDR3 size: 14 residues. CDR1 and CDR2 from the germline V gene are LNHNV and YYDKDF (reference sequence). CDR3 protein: CATSTWTGTSGYTF. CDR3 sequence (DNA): TGTGCCACCAGCACATGGACAGGGACGAGTGGCTACACCTTC. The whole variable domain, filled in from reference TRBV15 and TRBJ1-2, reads DAMVIQNPRYQVTQFGKPVTLSCSQTLNHNVMYWYQQKSSQAPKLLFHYYDKDFNNEADTPDNFQSRRPNTSFCFLDIRSPGLGDTAMYLCATSTWTGTSGYTFGSGTRLTVV.